This record looks at one TCR beta chain sequence and its context. TCRdb re-derived calls from the 5' RACE reads in MiXCR, one entry per CDR3 protein. The sample has approximately 500,000 distinct CDR3 sequences; 15% are singletons. This CDR3 region has 15 residues. The germline V gene encodes CDR1 MDHEN and CDR2 SYDVKM. Losses at the gene ends were 2 bases for V and 4 bases for J; bases not matched to a gene: 7. This specimen belongs to a study of identical twins. In addition, the sample was reused for a study of yellow fever vaccine responses in identical twins.

The sequenced material came from CD4+ T cells sorted from blood. This receptor was obtained from a woman aged 18-29 years in good health. The chain couples TRBV28 to TRBJ1-1; 7 bases map to TRBD1. For the CDR3, the DNA is TGTGCCAGCAGTTTACCCCGACAGGGCAGCACTGAAGCTTTCTTT. Protein sequence: CASSLPRQGSTEAFF.